This T cell receptor beta chain came from a study of STAT5B mutations in CD4+ large granular lymphocyte leukemia. The study, taken as a whole, reports: Compared with healthy controls (2/35), patient top clones favored TRBV06 (8/27). Patient CD4-sorted repertoires looked more clonal than healthy CD4+ repertoires, even without putative leukemic clones.

A remark on this clone: Its antigen is as yet unknown.

Controls came from buffy coats of healthy blood donors. As originally analysed: Lowest detectable productive clonotype frequency was 2.59 x 10-5. Method: immunoSEQ multiplex PCR; TCRdb's copy keeps in-frame clones and lacks some. V and J calls and clone size are as listed in that table; D and trimming were resolved from the DNA. The sample includes around 33,000 clones, 75% to 85% of them seen just once. CDR3 length: 17 residues. V lost 6 bases to trimming and J lost 0 bases; unmatched junction nucleotides: 8. Per germline, CDR1 LNHDA and CDR2 SQIVND (reference sequence). Sequenced: CD4+ T cells from blood buffy coats. This clonotype originated in a human donor in good health. The chain carries TRBV19 and TRBJ1-5, with TRBD1 matching over 10 bases. The CDR3, as DNA: TGTGCCAGTAGGACCGGACAGGGGGATTATAGCAATCAGCCCCAGCATTTT. This encodes CASRTGQGDYSNQPQHF. Supplemented by reference TRBV19 and TRBJ1-5, the full variable domain reads DGGITQSPKYLFRKEGQNVTLSCEQNLNHDAMYWYRQDPGQGLRLIYYSQIVNDFQKGDIAEGYSVSREKKESFPLTVTSAQKNPTAFYLCASRTGQGDYSNQPQHFGDGTRLSIL.